This is a list of T cell receptor beta chains from one sample in a study of blood T cell repertoires in COVID-19. Assay used: immunoSEQ multiplex PCR; TCRdb lists only in-frame clones, some missing. The table has about 94,000 clones, roughly 70% seen once; the top ten hold around 3.9%. Material: peripheral blood. The origin of the receptors is a man between 65 and 79 years old with COVID-19, enrolled during active disease. Both conserved end residues are part of each CDR3. D genes are given only for firm matches. Clone size is given for some rows only: seen once, a few or many times, or a class if the clone is expanded.

D	V	J	size	DNA	CDR3
TRBD1	TRBV2	TRBJ1-1	NA	TGTGCCAGCAGTGAGGGACAGGAATACACTGAAGCTTTCTTT	CASSEGQEYTEAFF
NA	TRBV29-1	TRBJ2-6	few	TGCAGCGTTTCGGAGGGCTCTGGGGCCAACGTCCTGACTTTC	CSVSEGSGANVLTF
TRBD1	TRBV10-3	TRBJ2-5	few	TGTGCCATCAGGGGACAGGGAAAACAAGAGACCCAGTACTTC	CAIRGQGKQETQYF
TRBD2	TRBV28	TRBJ2-7	NA	TGTGCCAGCAGTTTTCCCCTAGCGGGTTCCGATTACGAGCAGTACTTC	CASSFPLAGSDYEQYF
NA	TRBV28	TRBJ1-3	few	TGTGCCAGCAGTTTCGATTTAGTATCTGGAAACACCATATATTTT	CASSFDLVSGNTIYF
TRBD1	TRBV18	TRBJ2-3	NA	TGTGCCAGCTCACCACCGAGGGGACAGGGGGCAGGAGATACGCAGTATTTT	CASSPPRGQGAGDTQYF
NA	TRBV5-1	TRBJ2-2	NA	TGCGCCAGCAGCTTGGGAGGGCCGGACACCGGGGAGCTGTTTTTT	CASSLGGPDTGELFF
NA	TRBV11-2	TRBJ2-5	NA	TGTGCCAGCAGCTTACCAACACAAGAGACCCAGTACTTC	CASSLPTQETQYF
NA	TRBV11-2	TRBJ1-5	NA	TGTGCCAGCAGCTTAAACAGCCATCAGCCCCAGCATTTT	CASSLNSHQPQHF
NA	TRBV6-5	TRBJ1-6	NA	TGTGCCAGCAGTTACTCAGGGGGGGGTGGCCTAACCCTCCACTTT	CASSYSGGGGLTLHF
NA	TRBV28	TRBJ2-1	NA	TGTGCCAGCAGTCTAATACAGGGAAGTCGAAATGAGCAGTTCTTC	CASSLIQGSRNEQFF
TRBD2	TRBV4-3	TRBJ2-3	NA	TGCGCCAGCACAAGAGGGACTAGCGGAAGCACAGATACGCAGTATTTT	CASTRGTSGSTDTQYF
NA	TRBV9	TRBJ2-2	NA	TGTGCCAGCAGCGTAGCGTGGGCACAACCCGGGGAGCTGTTTTTT	CASSVAWAQPGELFF
TRBD2	TRBV19	TRBJ2-1	NA	TGTGCCAGTAGTCTGGGACTAGCGGTTTTTGATGAGCAGTTCTTC	CASSLGLAVFDEQFF
TRBD1	TRBV4-1	TRBJ1-4	NA	TGCGCCAGCAGCCAGCGGGACAGTGCCTTAAATGAAAAACTGTTTTTT	CASSQRDSALNEKLFF
NA	TRBV4-3	TRBJ2-3	NA	TGCGCCAGCAGCCAAGAAAGGTCCCTAGCTGGGACAGATACGCAGTATTTT	CASSQERSLAGTDTQYF
NA	TRBV9	TRBJ1-5	NA	TGTGCCAGCAGCTCCCGCCAGAGCAATCAGCCCCAGCATTTT	CASSSRQSNQPQHF
TRBD1	TRBV27	TRBJ2-7	NA	TGTGCCAGCAGTAGTAGGGTCCCCCGGACAGGGTCGGTCTACGAGCAGTACTTC	CASSSRVPRTGSVYEQYF
NA	TRBV28	TRBJ1-3	few	TGTGCCAGCATCGACAGGTTACTGGGAAACACCATATATTTT	CASIDRLLGNTIYF
TRBD1	TRBV6-5	TRBJ1-6	NA	TGTGCCAGTGACAGGGGCGCGGGTAATTCACCCCTCCACTTT	CASDRGAGNSPLHF
NA	TRBV7-9	TRBJ1-1	once	TGTGCCAGCAGCTTAGACAGGGCGGACACTGAAGCTTTCTTT	CASSLDRADTEAFF
NA	TRBV7-3	TRBJ2-1	NA	TGTGCCAGCAGCTTCAGTAGCACCCATATCAATGAGCAGTTCTTC	CASSFSSTHINEQFF
TRBD2	TRBV10-3	TRBJ2-1	NA	TGTGCCATCAGTGATGGGACTAGCGGGAGAGAGCAGTTCTTC	CAISDGTSGREQFF
TRBD1	TRBV5-4	TRBJ2-7	NA	TGTGCCAGCAGCTTGGAAGGACAGGCCTCCTACGAGCAGTACTTC	CASSLEGQASYEQYF
NA	TRBV6-6	TRBJ1-4	NA	TGTGCCAGCAGTTATCGACAGCTAAATGAAAAACTGTTTTTT	CASSYRQLNEKLFF
NA	TRBV29-1	TRBJ1-2	NA	TGCAGCGTGGGGGCGGGCCCCTCTAACTATGGCTACACCTTC	CSVGAGPSNYGYTF
NA	TRBV5-8	TRBJ1-6	NA	TGTGCCAGCAGCTTCAGACAGTATAATTCACCCCTCCACTTT	CASSFRQYNSPLHF
TRBD1	TRBV2	TRBJ2-7	NA	TGTGCCATTGGACAGGAGCCCTTCGAGCAGTACTTC	CAIGQEPFEQYF
NA	TRBV5-5	TRBJ2-4	NA	TGTGCCAGCAGCTTGGCCCCTATAGATCAGGGGCTAGCCAAAAACATTCAGTACTTC	CASSLAPIDQGLAKNIQYF
NA	TRBV5-4	TRBJ1-5	NA	TGTGCCAGCAGCCAATGGGGAGATCAGCCCCAGCATTTT	CASSQWGDQPQHF
NA	TRBV20-1	TRBJ2-7	NA	TGCAGTGCTAGTAAAAGCTTCACCTACGAGCAGTACTTC	CSASKSFTYEQYF
TRBD1	TRBV28	TRBJ2-2	NA	TGTGCCAGCAGTCCGGGGACAGGGAACACCGGGGAGCTGTTTTTT	CASSPGTGNTGELFF
NA	TRBV29-1	TRBJ1-2	NA	TGCAGCGTCAGACAGTACTCTAACTATGGCTACACCTTC	CSVRQYSNYGYTF
TRBD2	TRBV7-9	TRBJ2-5	NA	TGTGCCAGCAGCTTCGCCGGACTAGCGGGAAGGGAGACCCAGTACTTC	CASSFAGLAGRETQYF
TRBD1	TRBV7-8	TRBJ2-4	NA	TGTGCCAGCAGCTTAAGGGGACAGAAAATCCTAGCCAAAAACATTCAGTACTTC	CASSLRGQKILAKNIQYF
NA	TRBV7-3	TRBJ2-1	NA	TGTGCCAGCAGCCTACAACCCCTTCACCGGGATGAGCAGTTCTTC	CASSLQPLHRDEQFF
NA	TRBV5-1	TRBJ1-6	NA	TGCGCCAGCAGCTTAGACAACGGGGGTTCACCCCTCCACTTT	CASSLDNGGSPLHF
TRBD2	TRBV5-1	TRBJ2-1	NA	TGCGCCAGCAGCTTAGGGAGAACTAGCGGGACTGAGCAGTTCTTC	CASSLGRTSGTEQFF
NA	TRBV7-3	TRBJ1-2	NA	TGTGCCAGCAGCTTATTTCAGGGAGGCGGCTACACCTTC	CASSLFQGGGYTF
NA	TRBV6-6	TRBJ2-7	NA	TGTGCCAGCAGTTACAACAGATCCCCCTACGAGCAGTACTTC	CASSYNRSPYEQYF